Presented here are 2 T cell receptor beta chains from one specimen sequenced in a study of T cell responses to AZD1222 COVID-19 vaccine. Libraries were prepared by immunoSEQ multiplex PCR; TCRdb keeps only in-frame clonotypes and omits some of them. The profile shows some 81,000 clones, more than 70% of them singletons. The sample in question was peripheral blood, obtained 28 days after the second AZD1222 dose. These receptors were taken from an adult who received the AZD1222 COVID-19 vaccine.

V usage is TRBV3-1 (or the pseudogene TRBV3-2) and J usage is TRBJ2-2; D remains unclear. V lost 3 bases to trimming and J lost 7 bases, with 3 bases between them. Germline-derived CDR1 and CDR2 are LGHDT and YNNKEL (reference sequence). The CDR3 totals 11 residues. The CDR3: CASSHGGELFF. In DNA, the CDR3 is TGTGCCAGCAGCCACGGCGGGGAGCTGTTTTTT.

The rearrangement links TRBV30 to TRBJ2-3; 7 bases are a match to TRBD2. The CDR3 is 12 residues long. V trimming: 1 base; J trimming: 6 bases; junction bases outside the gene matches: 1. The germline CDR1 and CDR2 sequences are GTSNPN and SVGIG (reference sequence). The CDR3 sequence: CAWSGREDTQYF. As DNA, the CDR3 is TGTGCCTGGAGTGGGCGGGAGGATACGCAGTATTTT.